The 5 T cell receptor beta chains in this list originate from one sample, sequenced in a study of molecular identifiers for immune sequencing clone quantification (dated by TCRdb to 2016 to 2019). Library method: PCR. Instrument on record: Illumina HiSeq 4000. The public reads were reprocessed in TCRdb via fastp at Q25 and MiXCR, keeping in-frame beta chains. Rows merge per CDR3 protein into single entries with the most common DNA and genes. Across this sample there are 300,000 to 400,000 distinct CDR3 sequences, with over 20% seen only once. The ten largest make up 0.7% to 0.9% of the sample. The sequenced sample was naive CD8+ T cells from blood, with Jurkat cell RNA spiked in. The cell subset or site label for this specimen denotes: FACS-sorted CD8+CD4-CCR7+CD45RA+ naive T cells. The receptors derive from a human donor in good health. Some libraries in this study had Jurkat cell RNA spiked in.

Turning to this clonotype: A read error may account for a junction end that differs from germline. The V gene is TRBV12-3 or TRBV12-4, the J gene TRBJ2-7; 10 bases agree with TRBD1. The CDR3 consists of 15 residues. CDR3 in DNA: TGTGCCAGCAGTTCGGGGACAGGGGCATCCTACGTGCAGTACTTC. As protein: CASSSGTGASYVQYF.

This clonotype was seen ten or more times. The chain couples TRBV29-1 to TRBJ1-3, with D possibly matching TRBD1 (5 bases). CDR3 length: 13 residues. Germline CDR1 and CDR2: SQVTM and ANQGSEA. Between the trimmed V and J ends, which lost 4 bases and 2 bases, there was a span of 9 bases. CDR3 sequence (DNA): TGCAGCGTTGCTGAGGGGACTGGAAACACCATATATTTT. The encoded protein is CSVAEGTGNTIYF.

This clonotype was observed a few times. V usage is TRBV4-2 and J usage is TRBJ2-7; 11 bases match TRBD2. Germline CDR1 and CDR2: LGHNA and YNFKEQ. J gave up 7 bases and V 0 bases, and 5 bases lay outside the gene matches. This CDR3 contains 15 residues. The CDR3 DNA sequence: TGTGCCAGCAGCCAAGAGTTAGCGGGAGGGCCTGAGCAGTACTTC. Residues: CASSQELAGGPEQYF.

In its sample, this clonotype was seen many times. The V call is TRBV29-1, the J call TRBJ1-4; possible D gene TRBD1, 6 bases. CDR3 length equals 13 residues. V gave up 5 bases and J gave up 6 bases, with 13 bases separating them. In germline, CDR1 is SQVTM, CDR2 ANQGSEA. This chain's CDR3 is CSVYLGGYEKLFF. The CDR3 DNA reads TGCAGCGTTTACTTGGGGGGCTATGAAAAACTGTTTTTT.

This clonotype was seen repeatedly, ten times or more. V is TRBV14 and J is TRBJ2-3, with D perhaps matching TRBD2 (6 bases). The CDR3 has 15 amino acids. From germline, CDR1 is SGHDN and CDR2 FVKESK. Trimming pared 4 bases from V and 2 bases from J, leaving 13 bases between. The CDR3 reads CASSPERALTDTQYF. For the CDR3, the DNA is TGTGCCAGCAGCCCCGAGCGGGCCCTCACAGATACGCAGTATTTT.